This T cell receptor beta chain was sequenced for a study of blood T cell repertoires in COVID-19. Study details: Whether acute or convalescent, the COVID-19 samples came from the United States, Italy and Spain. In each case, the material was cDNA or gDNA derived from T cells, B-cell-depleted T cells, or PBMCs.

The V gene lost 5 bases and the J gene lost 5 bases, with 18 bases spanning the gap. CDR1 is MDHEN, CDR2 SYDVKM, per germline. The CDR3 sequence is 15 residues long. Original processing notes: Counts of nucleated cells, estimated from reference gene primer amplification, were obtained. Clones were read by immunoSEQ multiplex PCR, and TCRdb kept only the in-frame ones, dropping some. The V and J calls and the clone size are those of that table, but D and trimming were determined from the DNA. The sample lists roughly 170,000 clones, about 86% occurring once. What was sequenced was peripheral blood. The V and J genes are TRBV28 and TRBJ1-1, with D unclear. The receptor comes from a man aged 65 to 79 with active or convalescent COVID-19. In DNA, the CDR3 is TGTGCCAGCAGTCCGCCCGGGAAGGGAGTGACTGAAGCTTTCTTT. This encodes CASSPPGKGVTEAFF.